The 28 T cell receptor beta chains in this list originate from one sample, sequenced in a study (dated by TCRdb to the mid-2010s). Libraries came from RT-PCR. TCRdb shows the sequencer as Illumina MiSeq. TCRdb applied fastp at Q25 and MiXCR to the public reads, then kept only in-frame beta chains. Merged by CDR3 protein, the rows form single entries marked with the most common genes and DNA. For this sample the table gives approximately 720,000 distinct CDR3 sequences, of which 14% were detected only once. 3.6% of the sample rests with the top ten. Sequenced: memory CD4+ T cells from blood. These TCRs come from a female donor in good health, serving as a healthy control.

The chain employs TRBV7-2 and TRBJ2-2, with 7 bases identical to TRBD1. This CDR3 is 14 amino acids long. After removal of 4 bases from V and 7 bases from J, the junction contained 6 bases not matched to a gene. Per the germline V gene, CDR1 is SGHTA and CDR2 is FQGNSA. CDR3 sequence (DNA): TGTGCCAGCAGCTCCGGACAGGCCCACGGGGAGCTGTTTTTT. Translated: CASSSGQAHGELFF.

This clonotype has more than one count but fewer than ten. This chain connects TRBV11-1 to TRBJ2-5, with D perhaps matching TRBD1 (6 bases). The CDR3 has 14 amino acids. CDR1 is SGHAT, CDR2 FQDESV, per germline (reference sequence). The V gene lost 4 bases and the J gene lost 9 bases, with 18 bases spanning the gap. Here the CDR3 reads CASSSRDTGRSQYF. The CDR3 DNA reads TGTGCCAGCAGCTCCCGGGACACCGGTCGATCCCAGTACTTC.

This chain links TRBV5-1 with TRBJ2-3, with D unclear. The CDR3 spans 15 residues. V was cut by 4 bases and J by 0 bases, with 12 bases left in between. Germline CDR1 is SGHRS and CDR2 is YFSETQ. CDR3 DNA: TGCGCCAGCAGCCCCCTGGGTACTAGCACAGATACGCAGTATTTT. Translation: CASSPLGTSTDTQYF.

This clonotype turned up a few times. V gene TRBV20-1 combines with J gene TRBJ1-2, with unresolved D. Per the germline V gene, CDR1 is DFQATT and CDR2 is SNEGSKA (reference sequence). V was pared by 1 base and J by 1 base, with 7 bases between. The CDR3 totals 13 residues. DNA for the CDR3: TGCAGTGCTAGAGGCGCCGGTAACTATGGCTACACCTTC. Protein: CSARGAGNYGYTF.

The chain uses TRBV7-2 and TRBJ2-4, with unresolved D. V shed 3 bases and J shed 4 bases, with 16 bases lying between them. Germline values: CDR1 SGHTA, CDR2 FQGNSA. The CDR3 loop spans 16 amino acids. In DNA form, the CDR3 reads TGTGCCAGCAGCTTTGACGCCTTCCTGATAAAAAACATTCAGTACTTC. Its protein is CASSFDAFLIKNIQYF.

This chain joins TRBV30 and TRBJ2-2; 8 nucleotides match TRBD2. From germline, CDR1 is GTSNPN and CDR2 SVGIG (reference sequence). The CDR3 runs to 16 residues. The ends lost 4 bases at V and 4 bases at J; junction bases unmatched: 11. In DNA form, the CDR3 reads TGTGCCTGGATGAAGTGGGCGGGAGGTTTCACCGGGGAGCTGTTTTTT. Translation: CAWMKWAGGFTGELFF.

This clonotype has just a few counts. The chain couples TRBV7-3 to TRBJ2-1; the D gene could be TRBD1 or TRBD2 (7 bases each). This CDR3 contains 17 residues. Germline V gene lookup returns CDR1 SGHTA and CDR2 FQGTGA. V dropped 5 bases and J dropped 4 bases, with 21 bases sitting between them. CDR3 amino acids: CASSPTQGGGTYNEQFF. The CDR3 DNA sequence: TGTGCCAGCAGCCCCACCCAGGGGGGAGGGACGTACAATGAGCAGTTCTTC.

There are a few counts of this clonotype. The rearrangement joins TRBV6-5 to TRBJ1-2, with TRBD1 matching over 7 bases. From germline, CDR1 is MNHEY and CDR2 SVGAGI. The CDR3 totals 14 residues. V shed 6 bases, J shed 4 bases, and the junction held 8 bases outside the gene matches. In nucleotides, the CDR3 is TGTGCCAGCAGGCTTCAGGGGGACGGCTATGGCTACACCTTC. Translation: CASRLQGDGYGYTF.

Many counts were recorded for this clonotype. This chain connects TRBV6-2 or TRBV6-3 to TRBJ1-1; D perhaps matches TRBD1 (6 bases). Looked up from germline, CDR1 is MNHEY and CDR2 is SVGEGT. V was clipped by 6 bases and J by 3 bases, with 20 bases between them. The CDR3 has 16 amino acids. CDR3 sequence: CASRAYRAGVDTEAFF. The CDR3 DNA follows: TGTGCCAGCAGGGCTTACAGGGCAGGTGTCGACACTGAAGCTTTCTTT.

This chain connects TRBV9 to TRBJ2-1; D uncertain. This CDR3 comprises 13 residues. The V gene's germline CDR1 is SGDLS and CDR2 YYNGEE. Trimming removed 0 bases from V and 8 bases from J, with 9 bases in between. Here the CDR3 reads CASSVGKGHEQFF. Written as DNA, the CDR3 is TGTGCCAGCAGCGTAGGAAAAGGGCATGAGCAGTTCTTC.

This clonotype was seen ten or more times. The chain has TRBV6-2 or TRBV6-3 and TRBJ2-5; TRBD2 aligns across 8 bases. Germline CDR1 is MNHEY and CDR2 is SVGEGT. Losses at the gene ends were 5 bases for V and 3 bases for J; bases not matched to a gene: 14. CDR3 length: 17 amino acids. Written as DNA, the CDR3 is TGTGCCAGCAGTACCCGACGAACGGGGGGGCGAGAAGAGACCCAGTACTTC. This encodes CASSTRRTGGREETQYF.

The CDR3 nucleotides are TGTGCCAGCAGTAACAGACAGGCTTCCTACAATGAGCAGTTCTTC. Residues: CASSNRQASYNEQFF. The chain joins TRBV28 to TRBJ2-1, with a tentative D call TRBD1 (6 bases). Per germline, CDR1 MDHEN and CDR2 SYDVKM. The CDR3 contains 15 residues. V dropped 5 bases and J dropped 1 base, with 12 bases sitting between them.

Concerning this clonotype: One end of the junction varies from germline; a read error may be responsible. The chain joins TRBV20-1 to TRBJ2-1, with TRBD2 identical over 13 bases. This CDR3 region has 16 residues. Germline CDR1 is DFQATT and CDR2 is SNEGSKA (reference sequence). This CDR3 reads CSPRPGLAGLYNEQFF. The CDR3 DNA reads as TGCAGTCCTAGACCGGGACTAGCGGGGTTGTACAATGAGCAGTTCTTC.

This chain joins TRBV4-3 and TRBJ2-2; D uncertain. Between the trimmed V and J ends, which lost 1 base and 4 bases, there was a span of 10 bases. The CDR3 contains 15 residues. The germline V gene has CDR1 LGHNA and CDR2 YSLEER. This CDR3 reads CASSQADKSTGELFF. CDR3 bases: TGCGCCAGCAGCCAAGCAGACAAATCCACCGGGGAGCTGTTTTTT.

The V and J genes are TRBV20-1 and TRBJ1-5; TRBD1 matches at 7 bases. Losses at the gene ends were 0 bases for V and 3 bases for J; bases not matched to a gene: 2. CDR1 and CDR2 (germline): DFQATT, SNEGSKA (reference sequence). The CDR3 totals 14 residues. CDR3 sequence (DNA): TGCAGTGCTAGAGAGACAGGGAACAATCAGCCCCAGCATTTT. This gives the protein CSARETGNNQPQHF.

For this clonotype: A much larger clone sits a single nucleotide away, making a read error possible. The rearrangement links TRBV20-1 to TRBJ2-5; 11 nucleotides line up with TRBD2. The V segment lost 0 bases and the J segment 5 bases; nucleotides outside the gene matches: 5. This CDR3 contains 15 residues. In germline, CDR1 is DFQATT, CDR2 SNEGSKA (reference sequence). The CDR3 protein is CSARDTSGRVETQYF. The CDR3 bases are TGCAGTGCTAGAGATACTAGCGGGAGAGTGGAGACCCAGTACTTC.

The chain recombines TRBV24-1 with TRBJ2-3; TRBD2 might be the D (6 bases). Germline V gene sequence: CDR1 KGHDR, CDR2 SFDVKD. V lost 5 bases and J 4 bases, leaving 18 bases between the germline ends. The CDR3 runs 16 residues. In DNA, the CDR3 is TGTGCCACCAGTGCCCGAGGGACTCAGGTGGCAGATACGCAGTATTTT. Translation gives CATSARGTQVADTQYF.

This clonotype was detected once. The V gene is TRBV28, the J gene TRBJ2-5; TRBD2 matches 10 bases. CDR1 and CDR2 (germline): MDHEN, SYDVKM. This CDR3 spans 18 amino acids. Unmatched junction bases numbered 13, after V lost 2 bases and J lost 4 bases. Written as DNA, the CDR3 is TGTGCCAGCAGTTTAGACCCCCCGCTAGCGGGAGTTGTAGAGACCCAGTACTTC. Translated, it gives CASSLDPPLAGVVETQYF. Full variable domain (rest looked up from reference TRBV28 and TRBJ2-5): DVKVTQSSRYLVKRTGEKVFLECVQDMDHENMFWYRQDPGLGLRLIYFSYDVKMKEKGDIPEGYSVSREKKERFSLILESASTNQTSMYLCASSLDPPLAGVVETQYFGPGTRLLVL.

The chain employs TRBV7-8 and TRBJ2-7; TRBD2 matches at 11 bases. Germline V lookup: CDR1 SGHVS, CDR2 FQNEAQ. The V and J ends lost 0 bases and 7 bases, in that order; junction bases with no gene match: 11. CDR3 length equals 17 residues. The CDR3 region is CASSLASIIAGGSEQYF. For the CDR3, the DNA is TGTGCCAGCAGCTTAGCGTCGATAATAGCGGGAGGGAGTGAGCAGTACTTC.

The rearrangement uses TRBV12-5 and TRBJ1-3; a weak D match, TRBD1 (5 bases). The CDR3 extends over 14 amino acids. Trimming shortened V by 6 bases and J by 0 bases, and 9 bases separated the two germline ends. The germline gives CDR1 LGHNT, CDR2 FRNRAP. In DNA, the CDR3 is TGTGCTAGTGGGTCGACAGCCTCTGGAAACACCATATATTTT. It yields the protein CASGSTASGNTIYF.

This clonotype has just a few counts. The J gene is TRBJ2-5, the V gene TRBV5-1, with TRBD2 matching 9 bases. The length of the CDR3 is 13 residues. Looked up from germline, CDR1 is SGHRS and CDR2 is YFSETQ. V shed 5 bases and J 5 bases; nucleotides not matched to a gene: 4. CDR3 in amino acids: CASRASGKETQYF. The CDR3 DNA follows: TGCGCCAGCAGGGCTAGCGGGAAGGAGACCCAGTACTTC.

There are a few counts of this clonotype. In DNA form, the CDR3 reads TGTGCCACCAGCAGAGATCCCAGTTTCGAGACCCAGTACTTC. Its protein is CATSRDPSFETQYF. The chain combines TRBV15 with TRBJ2-5; D uncertain. CDR3 length: 14 residues. Germline V gives CDR1 LNHNV, CDR2 YYDKDF (reference sequence). V lost 0 bases and J 5 bases, leaving 10 bases between the germline ends.

In this sample, this clonotype turned up many times. This chain connects TRBV4-1 to TRBJ2-1; TRBD1 is a possible D gene (5 bases). There are 13 residues in the CDR3. Trimming took off 3 bases at V and 6 bases at J, with 9 bases between the two ends. Germline values: CDR1 MGHRA, CDR2 YSYEKL. CDR3 nucleotide sequence: TGCGCCAGCAGCCAGAGACAGAGCAATGAGCAGTTCTTC. Protein: CASSQRQSNEQFF.

This clonotype was picked up many times. The chain carries TRBV27 and TRBJ2-1; D gene uncertain. The CDR3 loop spans 13 amino acids. Germline CDR1 MNHEY, CDR2 SMNVEV (reference sequence). V dropped 5 bases and J dropped 5 bases, with 10 bases sitting between them. The CDR3 bases are TGTGCCAGCAGTCCAAACCGGGACAATGAGCAGTTCTTC. Residues: CASSPNRDNEQFF.

In this sample, this clonotype turned up a few times. The gene calls are TRBV20-1 and TRBJ1-1; D gene unclear. There are 14 residues in the CDR3. CDR1 and CDR2 (germline): DFQATT, SNEGSKA (reference sequence). The V end was cut by 3 bases, the J end by 0 bases, with 11 bases between. DNA for the CDR3: TGCAGTGCTAGGCGTAGCCTCATGAACACTGAAGCTTTCTTT. It translates to CSARRSLMNTEAFF.

The genes are TRBV6-2 or TRBV6-3 and TRBJ2-7; TRBD2 is a possible D gene (5 bases). With 5 bases removed from V and 3 bases from J, the gap between germline ends came to 17 bases. CDR1 MNHEY and CDR2 SVGEGT come from the germline V gene. This CDR3 spans 15 amino acids. The chain's CDR3 is CASSPDWARVYEQYF. The CDR3 DNA follows: TGTGCCAGCAGTCCGGACTGGGCGAGGGTCTACGAGCAGTACTTC.

This clonotype was picked up a small number of times. The chain recombines TRBV15 with TRBJ1-2; the D is unclear. This CDR3 contains 15 residues. The ends were cut back, 0 bases at V and 4 bases at J, with 12 bases in the middle. The germline CDR1 and CDR2 sequences are LNHNV and YYDKDF (reference sequence). The CDR3 loop is CATSRDLVGSYGYTF. The CDR3 region has the DNA TGTGCCACCAGCAGAGATCTAGTGGGGAGCTATGGCTACACCTTC.

This clonotype was seen many times. This sequence joins TRBV6-5 and TRBJ1-1; the D is unclear. The germline V gene encodes CDR1 MNHEY and CDR2 SVGAGI. Trimming took off 2 bases at V and 5 bases at J, with 12 bases between the two ends. There are 14 residues in the CDR3. DNA of the CDR3: TGTGCCAGCAGTTACAACGGACGGCCGACTGAAGCTTTCTTT. This codes for CASSYNGRPTEAFF.